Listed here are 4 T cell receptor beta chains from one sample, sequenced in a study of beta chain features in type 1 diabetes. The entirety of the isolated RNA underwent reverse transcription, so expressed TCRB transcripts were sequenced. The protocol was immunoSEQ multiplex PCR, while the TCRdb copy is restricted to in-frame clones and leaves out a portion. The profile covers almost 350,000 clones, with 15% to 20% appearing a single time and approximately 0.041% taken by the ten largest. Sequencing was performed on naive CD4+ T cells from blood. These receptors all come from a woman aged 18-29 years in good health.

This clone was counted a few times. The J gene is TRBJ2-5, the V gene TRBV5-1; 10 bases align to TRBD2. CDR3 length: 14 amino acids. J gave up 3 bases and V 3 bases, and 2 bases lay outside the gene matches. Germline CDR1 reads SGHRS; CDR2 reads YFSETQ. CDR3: CASSSGTSEETQYF. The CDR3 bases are TGCGCCAGCAGCTCCGGGACTAGCGAAGAGACCCAGTACTTC. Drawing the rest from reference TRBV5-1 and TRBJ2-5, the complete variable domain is KAGVTQTPRYLIKTRGQQVTLSCSPISGHRSVSWYQQTPGQGLQFLFEYFSETQRNKGNFPGRFSGRQFSNSRSEMNVSTLELGDSALYLCASSSGTSEETQYFGPGTRLLVL.

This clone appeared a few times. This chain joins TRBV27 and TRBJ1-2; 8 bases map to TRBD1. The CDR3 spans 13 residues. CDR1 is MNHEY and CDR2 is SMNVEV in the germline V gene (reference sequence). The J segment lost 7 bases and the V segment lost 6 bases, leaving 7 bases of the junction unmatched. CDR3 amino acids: CASRPGGSRGYTF. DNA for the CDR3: TGTGCCAGCAGACCAGGGGGCTCCCGTGGCTACACCTTC.

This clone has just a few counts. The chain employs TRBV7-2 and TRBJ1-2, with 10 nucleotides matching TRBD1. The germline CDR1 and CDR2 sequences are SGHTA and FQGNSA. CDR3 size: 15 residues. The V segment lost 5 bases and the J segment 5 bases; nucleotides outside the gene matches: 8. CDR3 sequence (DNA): TGTGCCAGCAGCCAACGACAGGGGGCGGGTTATGGCTACACCTTC. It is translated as CASSQRQGAGYGYTF.

CDR3 loop: CASSRDREVAYEQYF. The CDR3 DNA is TGCGCCAGCAGCCGAGACAGGGAAGTTGCCTACGAGCAGTACTTC. The chain carries TRBV4-1 and TRBJ2-7; TRBD1 matches at 7 bases. The germline gives CDR1 MGHRA, CDR2 YSYEKL. Germline trimming cut 4 bases from V and 2 bases from J; bases unmatched to any gene: 8. The CDR3 consists of 15 residues.